These 23 T cell receptor beta chains originate from one sample sequenced in a study of early T cells in non-severe SARS-CoV-2 infection. Using its own MiXCR run on the 5' RACE reads, TCRdb lists one record per CDR3 protein. Of 70,000 to 75,000 distinct CDR3 sequences listed, roughly an eighth are singletons. Sequenced: whole blood. All receptors come from an adult who was a healthcare worker with PCR-confirmed SARS-CoV-2 infection or an uninfected control (not recorded which).

The table lists this clonotype with many counts. This chain's CDR3 is CASSPQDRGRTEAFF. For the CDR3, the DNA is TGTGCCAGCTCACCACAAGACAGGGGGCGCACTGAAGCTTTCTTT. The chain couples TRBV18 to TRBJ1-1; 10 positions agree with TRBD1. J gave up 4 bases and V 1 base, and 3 bases lay outside the gene matches. The CDR3 spans 15 residues. CDR1 is KGHSH, CDR2 LQKENI, per germline.

V is TRBV14 and J is TRBJ2-2; D ambiguous. V was pared by 5 bases and J by 3 bases, with 10 bases between. The CDR3 has 14 amino acids. The germline gives CDR1 SGHDN, CDR2 FVKESK. CDR3 sequence: CASSMGRYTGELFF. The DNA of the CDR3 is TGTGCCAGCAGCATGGGCCGATACACCGGGGAGCTGTTTTTT. Based on the CDR3 plus reference TRBV14 and TRBJ2-2, the full variable domain is EAGVTQFPSHSVIEKGQTVTLRCDPISGHDNLYWYRRVMGKEIKFLLHFVKESKQDESGMPNNRFLAERTGGTYSTLKVQPAELEDSGVYFCASSMGRYTGELFFGEGSRLTVL.

The V and J genes are TRBV7-3 and TRBJ2-1; 8 bases match TRBD2. The CDR3 is 14 residues long. Germline V gene sequence: CDR1 SGHTA, CDR2 FQGTGA. Unmatched junction bases numbered 5, after V lost 6 bases and J lost 4 bases. Here the CDR3 DNA reads TGTGCCAGCAGTCCTAGCGGGCTTTACAATGAGCAGTTCTTC. Translating gives CASSPSGLYNEQFF.

This clonotype was seen at least ten times. This chain connects TRBV7-2 to TRBJ2-1; a weak D match, TRBD1 (6 bases). CDR1 SGHTA and CDR2 FQGNSA come from the germline V gene. The length of the CDR3 is 14 residues. V was shortened by 1 base and J by 14 bases, with 18 bases between the two germline ends. CDR3: CASSLEQGPRFKFF. The DNA for the CDR3 is TGTGCCAGCAGCTTAGAACAGGGCCCCCGATTCAAGTTCTTC.

This clonotype showed up many times. This chain links TRBV20-1 with TRBJ2-7, with a possible D match to TRBD2 (6 bases). Germline CDR1 reads DFQATT; CDR2 reads SNEGSKA (reference sequence). The CDR3 covers 15 residues. V dropped 6 bases and J dropped 2 bases, with 20 bases sitting between them. CDR3 DNA sequence: TGCAGTGCCCACAAGGGAGGATCAGCTCCCTACGAGCAGTACTTC. Amino acid sequence: CSAHKGGSAPYEQYF.

This clonotype was found many times. V and J are TRBV12-3 or TRBV12-4 and TRBJ2-1; 7 nucleotides line up with TRBD2. Unmatched junction bases numbered 13, after V lost 3 bases and J lost 8 bases. CDR3 size: 16 residues. CDR3 sequence reads: CASSFALAGELDEQFF. CDR3 DNA: TGTGCCAGCAGTTTTGCCCTGGCGGGAGAGCTTGATGAGCAGTTCTTC.

This chain connects TRBV6-1 to TRBJ1-2, with D possibly TRBD1 on 5 matching bases. The germline gives CDR1 MNHNS, CDR2 SASEGT. The CDR3 sequence is 12 residues long. V lost 8 bases and J 8 bases, leaving 15 bases between the germline ends. This CDR3 is CASGGWRDGYTF. CDR3 nucleotides: TGTGCCAGCGGAGGGTGGAGGGACGGCTACACCTTC.

There are many counts of this clonotype. This chain connects TRBV29-1 to TRBJ2-5, with D possibly called TRBD1 or TRBD2 (5 bases each). V lost 6 bases and J 1 base, leaving 15 bases between the germline ends. Looked up from germline, CDR1 is SQVTM and CDR2 is ANQGSEA. This CDR3 has 14 amino acids. This chain's CDR3 is CSVCRDVGQETQYF. The CDR3 DNA follows: TGCAGCGTCTGCCGGGACGTTGGCCAAGAGACCCAGTACTTC.

This clonotype was picked up many times. V and J are TRBV11-2 and TRBJ2-7; D is tentatively TRBD1 or TRBD2 (5 bases each). Trimming shortened V by 1 base and J by 2 bases, and 12 bases separated the two germline ends. Germline V lookup: CDR1 SGHAT, CDR2 FQNNGV. There are 15 residues in the CDR3. In DNA, the CDR3 is TGTGCCAGCAGCTTAGTTGGGACGTATACCTACGAGCAGTACTTC. It yields the protein CASSLVGTYTYEQYF.

This clonotype came up a few times. This chain uses TRBV5-5 with TRBJ2-1; 12 positions agree with TRBD1. The V and J ends lost 6 bases and 7 bases, in that order; junction bases with no gene match: 5. The CDR3 has 14 amino acids. The germline V gene has CDR1 SGHKS and CDR2 YYEKEE (reference sequence). The CDR3 loop reads CASTGTGGRNEQFF. The CDR3, as DNA: TGTGCCAGCACCGGGACAGGGGGCCGGAATGAGCAGTTCTTC.

The chain employs TRBV12-3 or TRBV12-4 and TRBJ2-7; D may correspond to TRBD1 or TRBD2 (5 bases each). This CDR3 has 13 residues. Trimming took off 3 bases at V and 7 bases at J, with 13 bases between the two ends. DNA for the CDR3: TGTGCCAGCAGTTTGACGGGACGAGGGGAGCAGTACTTC. It translates to CASSLTGRGEQYF.

This clonotype has at least ten counts. V and J are TRBV30 and TRBJ2-2; 7 bases line up with TRBD2. Germline CDR1 reads GTSNPN; CDR2 reads SVGIG (reference sequence). Trimming took 4 bases from V and 3 from J; bases not matched to a gene: 5. This CDR3 is built from 14 residues. CDR3 protein: CAWTSGTHTGELFF. CDR3 in DNA: TGTGCCTGGACTAGCGGAACACACACCGGGGAGCTGTTTTTT.

This clonotype was picked up many times. The rearrangement links TRBV4-1 to TRBJ1-5; D not resolved. Germline CDR1 is MGHRA and CDR2 is YSYEKL. The CDR3 sequence is 16 residues long. Trimming stripped 0 bases from V and 11 bases from J, with 20 bases between. DNA for the CDR3: TGCGCCAGCAGCCAAGATAAGGCGGCGAGGAGGGAGACCCAGCATTTT. This codes for CASSQDKAARRETQHF.

This clonotype was seen ten or more times. V gene TRBV9 combines with J gene TRBJ2-3, with D tentatively TRBD1 or TRBD2 (5 bases each). Trimming removed 1 base from V and 1 base from J, with 10 bases in between. Germline CDR1 is SGDLS and CDR2 is YYNGEE. The CDR3 is 15 amino acids. This CDR3 is CASSVRGVGTDTQYF. The CDR3 DNA reads TGTGCCAGCAGCGTAAGGGGAGTCGGCACAGATACGCAGTATTTT.

The chain has TRBV5-6 and TRBJ1-1, with unresolved D. The CDR3 spans 12 residues. Germline lookup yields CDR1 SGHDT and CDR2 YYEEEE. Trimming left V 1 base short and J 1 base short, with 2 bases between. Written as DNA, the CDR3 is TGTGCCAGCAGCTTGTGGAACACTGAAGCTTTCTTT. Translated: CASSLWNTEAFF.

CDR3 bases: TGTGCCAGCAGTCCGGGGCATCTACCCGGGGAGCTGTTTTTT. This codes for CASSPGHLPGELFF. The rearrangement joins TRBV12-3 or TRBV12-4 to TRBJ2-2, with D perhaps being TRBD1 or TRBD2 (5 bases each). V was shortened by 5 bases and J by 6 bases, with 13 bases between the two germline ends. CDR3 length equals 14 residues.

The chain joins TRBV3-1 to TRBJ2-4, with D unresolved. The CDR3 is made up of 13 amino acids. The germline V gene has CDR1 LGHDT and CDR2 YNNKEL (reference sequence). Trimming shortened V by 6 bases and J by 0 bases, and 6 bases separated the two germline ends. The CDR3 nucleotides are TGTGCCAGCAGGTCCATAGCCAAAAACATTCAGTACTTC. Residues: CASRSIAKNIQYF. Together with reference TRBV3-1 and TRBJ2-4, the CDR3 gives the full variable domain: DTAVSQTPKYLVTQMGNDKSIKCEQNLGHDTMYWYKQDSKKFLKIMFSYNNKELIINETVPNRFSPKSPDKAHLNLHINSLELGDSAVYFCASRSIAKNIQYFGAGTRLSVL.

V usage is TRBV12-3 or TRBV12-4 and J usage is TRBJ1-4; D is undetermined. V was cut by 3 bases and J by 4 bases, with 0 bases left in between. The CDR3 covers 11 residues. The CDR3 sequence is CASSFNEKLFF. CDR3 DNA sequence: TGTGCCAGCAGTTTTAATGAAAAACTGTTTTTT.

The table lists this clonotype with a few counts. The CDR3 DNA follows: TGTGCCAGCAGCCAAGGGGCCCCCGGGGAGCTGTTTTTT. This gives the protein CASSQGAPGELFF. The chain carries TRBV3-1 and TRBJ2-2; D is undetermined. CDR3 length: 13 residues. Trimming pared 1 base from V and 6 bases from J, leaving 6 bases between. Germline V gene data show CDR1 as LGHDT and CDR2 as YNNKEL (reference sequence). Full variable domain (missing parts from reference TRBV3-1 and TRBJ2-2): DTAVSQTPKYLVTQMGNDKSIKCEQNLGHDTMYWYKQDSKKFLKIMFSYNNKELIINETVPNRFSPKSPDKAHLNLHINSLELGDSAVYFCASSQGAPGELFFGEGSRLTVL.

With regard to this clonotype: Given the absence of the conserved phenylalanine or tryptophan at the CDR3 end, a read error is likely. The CDR3 reads CASSRGSHTEAFL. CDR3 DNA: TGTGCCTCATCGCGGGGATCGCACACTGAAGCTTTCTTA. This chain joins TRBV30 and TRBJ1-1, with D hard to call. Trimming removed 7 bases from V and 3 bases from J, with 15 bases in between. The CDR3 extends over 13 amino acids. Germline CDR1 and CDR2: GTSNPN and SVGIG (reference sequence).

This chain joins TRBV6-1 and TRBJ2-7; possibly TRBD1 or TRBD2 for D (5 bases each). The CDR3 is 14 residues long. V was trimmed by 2 bases and J by 0 bases, leaving 8 bases between them. The germline gives CDR1 MNHNS, CDR2 SASEGT. CDR3: CASSEPGRSYEQYF. CDR3 in DNA: TGTGCCAGCAGTGAACCGGGGCGCTCCTACGAGCAGTACTTC.

The rearrangement uses TRBV9 and TRBJ2-7; 7 bases fit TRBD2. Germline CDR1 reads SGDLS; CDR2 reads YYNGEE. J gave up 3 bases and V 4 bases, and 13 bases lay outside the gene matches. The CDR3 has 16 residues. CDR3 coding DNA: TGTGCCAGCAGCCCCCGGACTAGTTCGGAAGTCTACGAGCAGTACTTC. Its translation: CASSPRTSSEVYEQYF.

This clonotype appeared many times. V and J are TRBV18 and TRBJ2-2, with 8 bases identical to TRBD1. The CDR3 is 15 amino acids. Germline CDR1 KGHSH, CDR2 LQKENI. With V trimmed by 3 bases and J by 2 bases, 2 bases remained unmatched. The CDR3 bases are TGTGCCAGCTCACCGGACAGGGCCAACACCGGGGAGCTGTTTTTT. This translates into CASSPDRANTGELFF.